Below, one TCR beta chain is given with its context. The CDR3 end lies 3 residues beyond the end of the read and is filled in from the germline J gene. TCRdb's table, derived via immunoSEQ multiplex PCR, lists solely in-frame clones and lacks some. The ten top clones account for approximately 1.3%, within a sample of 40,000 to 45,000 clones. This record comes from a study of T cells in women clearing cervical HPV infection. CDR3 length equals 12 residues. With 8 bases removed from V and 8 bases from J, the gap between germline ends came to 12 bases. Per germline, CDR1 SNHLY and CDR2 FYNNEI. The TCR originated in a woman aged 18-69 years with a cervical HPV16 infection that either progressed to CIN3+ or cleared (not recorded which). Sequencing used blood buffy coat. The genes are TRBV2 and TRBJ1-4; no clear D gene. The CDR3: CASSRSPEKLFF. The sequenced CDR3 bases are TGTGCCAGCTCACGGTCCCCGGAAAAA.